This TCR beta chain derives from a study of Graves' ophthalmopathy and Graves' hyperthyroidism. Study-level points and caveats: Also, most clonotypes expanded in the thyroid above 0.001 frequency appeared in blood.

Amplification targeted the TCR beta CDR3 regions, with RNA transcripts as the source material. Following a first-round RT-PCR that used HTBI primers, a second-round multiplex PCR was carried out. Using its own MiXCR run on the multiplex PCR reads, TCRdb lists one record per CDR3 protein. The sample consists of 170,000 or so distinct CDR3 sequences, over 35% of them appearing once. CDR3 length: 14 amino acids. In germline, CDR1 is SGHTA, CDR2 FQGNSA. Trimming removed 5 bases from V and 0 bases from J, with 11 bases in between. This clonotype was seen many times. Its antigen is still unknown. Moderately to severely active ophthalmopathy under 3 months, CAS at least 3, NOSPECS at least 4. Excluded: other autoimmune disease, uncontrolled infection, pregnancy or lactation. The diagnostic workup employed clinical symptoms, serum thyroxine, TRAb, thyroid ultrasound and orbital computed tomography.

The chain couples TRBV7-2 to TRBJ2-7; TRBD2 is a possible D gene (6 bases). Material for sequencing was peripheral blood. The sequence was obtained from a woman in her forties with Graves' ophthalmopathy. The CDR3 region is CASSRRDFSYEQYF. The CDR3 DNA is TGTGCCAGCAGCCGGCGGGACTTCTCCTACGAGCAGTACTTC.